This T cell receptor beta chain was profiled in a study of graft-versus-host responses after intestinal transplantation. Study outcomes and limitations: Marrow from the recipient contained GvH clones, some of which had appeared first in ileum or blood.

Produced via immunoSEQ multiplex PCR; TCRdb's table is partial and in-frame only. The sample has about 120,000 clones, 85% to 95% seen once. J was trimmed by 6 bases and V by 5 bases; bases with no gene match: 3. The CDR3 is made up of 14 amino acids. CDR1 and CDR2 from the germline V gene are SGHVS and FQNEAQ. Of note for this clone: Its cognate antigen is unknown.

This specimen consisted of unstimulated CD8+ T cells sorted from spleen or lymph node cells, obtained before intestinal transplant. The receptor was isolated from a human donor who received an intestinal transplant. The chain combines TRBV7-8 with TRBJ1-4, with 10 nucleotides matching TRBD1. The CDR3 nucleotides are TGTGCCAGCAGCCCGACAGGGGGCCATGAAAAACTGTTTTTT. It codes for CASSPTGGHEKLFF.